This TCR beta chain was captured by sequencing in a study of control samples from healthy donors and cancer patients. TCRdb keeps only in-frame clones here, not all; method: immunoSEQ multiplex PCR. This table has about 150,000 clones, approximately 93% appearing once. This CDR3 is built from 16 residues. The germline CDR1 and CDR2 sequences are SGHAT and FQNNGV. V shed 2 bases and J 3 bases; nucleotides not matched to a gene: 8. Sequenced input: blood. This clonotype was sampled from a man aged 35 to 55 in good health. V gene TRBV11-2 combines with J gene TRBJ1-1; 8 bases line up with TRBD1. The CDR3 protein is CASSLSNRGGYTEAFF. DNA of the CDR3: TGTGCCAGCAGCTTAAGTAACAGGGGGGGTTACACTGAAGCTTTCTTT.